This T cell receptor beta chain was obtained from a study of beta chain features in type 1 diabetes (dated by TCRdb to the late 2010s). A note on the overall study: Patients and healthy donors did not differ in mean age, gender distribution, total cell number or subset yield. A total of around 100 million sorted cells were examined across all samples, and RNA yield correlated strongly with the number of cells per subset. The study compared TCRB repertoires of sorted circulating CD4+ T cell subsets between recently diagnosed type 1 diabetes patients and matched healthy donors. Regulatory and stem cell-like memory subsets were obtained from only 8 patients and roughly eight healthy donors, while naive and central memory subsets were obtained from all 30 or so donors.

Summary of the overall study and its limitations: Shorter templates might have been favored by PCR, but patient and control samples were amplified and corrected together, so both groups would have been affected equally by any skew. The naive, central memory and regulatory TCRB repertoires appeared to resemble one another more closely among patients than among healthy donors. Because the HLA sub-analyses included only small numbers of individuals, any influence of HLA type on TCRB rearrangement was left unresolved. At VDJ recombination sites, patients with type 1 diabetes made fewer insertions and deleted more nucleotides, a pattern implying thymic rearrangement abnormalities. A moderate but significant shortening of TCRB CDR3 length was observed in type 1 diabetes patients in all four CD4+ subsets. Sequencing cDNA rather than genomic DNA could over-represent highly expressing activated cells, although activation and CD3 levels did not differ between groups.

The germline V gene supplies CDR1 SGHRS and CDR2 YFSETQ. V ends up 5 bases short and J 4 bases short, with an unmatched junction base count of 7. From cysteine to phenylalanine, the CDR3 is 14 amino acids long. Only the CDR3 DNA stays, 42 bases, in frame from base 1. Each donor gave one peripheral blood draw, roughly 110 mL on average, collected into heparinised tubes. A BD FACSAria II and a panel including CD45RO, CCR7, CD25, CD127, CD95 and CD27 were used to sort naive, central memory, regulatory and stem cell-like memory CD4+ T cells. Every sorted population had a purity above 95%. Right away, PBMCs were isolated by Lymphoprep density gradient centrifugation and were stained directly, with no culture step. To minimize batch effects, samples were stained and sorted in pairs, one healthy donor with one patient per experiment. The entire amount of isolated RNA was reverse transcribed using the High Capacity cDNA Reverse Transcription Kit, so the sequenced TCRB transcripts were expressed ones. Deep immunoSEQ sequencing was applied to naive, central memory and regulatory T cell samples, giving an average of roughly 3.5 million total reads per sample. After sorted cells were lysed in RLT buffer, RNA was extracted with DNase-treated RNeasy Micro or Mini kits, with the choice depending on cell number. To prevent cross-contamination, every cell subset was processed on its own, while patient and healthy donor samples were processed together. Using the immunoSEQ multiplex PCR, TCRB sequences were amplified from cDNA into 87-bp fragments spanning the CDR3 region. Sequencing of the amplicons was performed on the Illumina HiSeq platform. Processing in the source paper ran as follows. PCR bias was computationally corrected using synthetic template baselines, reads within Hamming distance 2 were collapsed, and singletons that could not be merged were discarded. By aligning reads against IMGT, V, D and J genes, CDR3 length, and insertions or deletions at six rearrangement sites were assigned. Within each subset, clonotype counts were normalized to sorted cell number, and only after that were true diversity and Gini coefficients computed with the tcR R package. Repertoire sharing was quantified using the overlap coefficient calculated on TCRB nucleotide sequences. Out-of-frame TCRB sequences from naive cells were analyzed as a proxy for the pre-selection repertoire. Imported from immuneACCESS, the table was reduced by TCRdb to in-frame sequences with V and J called. These copies leave out some clones; in studies compared against another copy, an unresolved V gene accounts for under half, and the cause of the remainder is not known. The DNA gave D and trimming, while V, J and clone size come from that table. This sample gives almost 250,000 clones in total; around 14% of them show up just once. More than 0.025% of the sample comes from the top ten.

There are a few counts of this clone. What antigen it recognizes has not been identified. One base away there is no much larger clone; base qualities are not given. This receptor was identified in a woman aged 40 to 49 in good health. In this chain, TRBV5-1 is recombined with TRBJ2-3; 7 bases in between match TRBD2. Material for sequencing was naive CD4+ T cells from blood. The cell subset or site label here, explained by the study, means: true naive CD4+ T cells. The nucleotide sequence is TGCGCCAGCAGTCCCACTAGCGTGGCAGATACGCAGTATTTT. This codes for CASSPTSVADTQYF.